Each of the 20 T cell receptor beta chains below was sequenced from the same sample in a study of blood T cell repertoires in COVID-19. The data were produced by immunoSEQ multiplex PCR, yet TCRdb's version contains in-frame clones alone and is incomplete. The sample shows more than 95,000 clones, 85% to 90% of them seen only once. The sequencing input was peripheral blood. These receptors were collected from a human donor in a cohort sampled during active COVID-19.

V is TRBV19 and J is TRBJ2-3, with TRBD1 identical over 8 bases. Germline loops: CDR1 LNHDA, CDR2 SQIVND (reference sequence). The V and J ends lost 0 bases and 4 bases, in that order; junction bases with no gene match: 6. The CDR3 has 16 amino acids. The CDR3 reads CASSIEGRGRADTQYF. Here the CDR3 DNA reads TGTGCCAGTAGTATAGAGGGCAGGGGGCGTGCAGATACGCAGTATTTT.

The V and J genes are TRBV2 and TRBJ1-2; 8 nucleotides align to TRBD1. The J segment lost 6 bases and the V segment lost 7 bases, leaving 4 bases of the junction unmatched. Per the germline V gene, CDR1 is SNHLY and CDR2 is FYNNEI. The CDR3 is made up of 12 amino acids. CDR3 protein: CASKQGVDGYTF. In nucleotides, the CDR3 is TGTGCCAGCAAACAGGGGGTGGATGGCTACACCTTC.

The J gene is TRBJ2-3, the V gene TRBV6-1, with 7 bases identical to TRBD1. Per germline, CDR1 MNHNS and CDR2 SASEGT. Unmatched junction bases numbered 10, after V lost 0 bases and J lost 10 bases. CDR3 length equals 15 residues. The CDR3 here is CASSEALGQPYAQYF. The CDR3 DNA follows: TGTGCCAGCAGTGAAGCCCTGGGACAGCCCTATGCGCAGTATTTT.

This chain joins TRBV2 and TRBJ2-1; 13 nucleotides match TRBD2. V shed 8 bases and J 9 bases; nucleotides not matched to a gene: 10. In germline, CDR1 is SNHLY, CDR2 FYNNEI. This CDR3 has 15 amino acids. CDR3 loop: CASCLLAGGWGEQFF. The CDR3 nucleotides read TGTGCCAGCTGTTTACTAGCGGGAGGGTGGGGTGAGCAGTTCTTC.

The chain employs TRBV6-4 and TRBJ2-3, with TRBD2 identical over 10 bases. The V and J ends lost 3 bases and 2 bases, in that order; junction bases with no gene match: 2. The CDR3 has 15 residues. Per germline, CDR1 MRHNA and CDR2 SNTAGT. CDR3 region: CASSEGLADTDTQYF. In DNA, the CDR3 is TGTGCCAGCAGTGAAGGACTAGCGGACACAGATACGCAGTATTTT.

The chain joins TRBV5-6 to TRBJ2-2, with 7 bases aligning to TRBD1. The trim removed 4 bases at V and 4 bases at J, leaving 4 bases unmatched. This CDR3 is built from 14 residues. Germline V lookup: CDR1 SGHDT, CDR2 YYEEEE. The CDR3 DNA sequence: TGTGCCAGCAGCCGAGGGGGCGTCACCGGGGAGCTGTTTTTT. It codes for CASSRGGVTGELFF.

The chain is built from TRBV7-9 and TRBJ2-3; tentative D call: TRBD1 (7 bases). The ends were cut back, 5 bases at V and 1 base at J, with 16 bases in the middle. This CDR3 is built from 16 residues. Germline CDR1 and CDR2: SEHNR and FQNEAQ (reference sequence). CDR3: CASSGLEGARTDTQYF. The CDR3 bases are TGTGCCAGCAGCGGCTTGGAGGGGGCGCGCACAGATACGCAGTATTTT.

V usage is TRBV5-1 and J usage is TRBJ2-5; D may be TRBD1 (6 bases). CDR1 is SGHRS and CDR2 is YFSETQ in the germline V gene. V lost 1 base to trimming and J lost 2 bases, with 18 bases between them. This CDR3 has 17 amino acids. CDR3 DNA sequence: TGCGCCAGCAGCTTGTTCTCTTCCGGCAGGGGTCAAGAGACCCAGTACTTC. Protein sequence: CASSLFSSGRGQETQYF.

CDR3 amino acids: CSVGTSGRGYQYF. The CDR3 DNA follows: TGCAGCGTTGGGACTAGCGGGAGGGGATACCAGTACTTC. The chain recombines TRBV29-1 with TRBJ2-5, with 15 bases identical to TRBD2. The V gene's germline CDR1 is SQVTM and CDR2 ANQGSEA. Trimming took 4 bases from V and 10 from J; bases not matched to a gene: 4. The CDR3 spans 13 residues.

V and J are TRBV20-1 and TRBJ1-4; possible D gene TRBD1, 6 bases. The CDR3 has 13 residues. Germline V gene sequence: CDR1 DFQATT, CDR2 SNEGSKA (reference sequence). V was shortened by 3 bases and J by 8 bases, with 13 bases between the two germline ends. The CDR3 DNA sequence: TGCAGTGCTAGTGCCCAGGGGTGGGAAAAACTGTTTTTT. It codes for CSASAQGWEKLFF.

The V and J genes are TRBV27 and TRBJ1-5, with TRBD1 matching 7 bases. Unmatched junction bases numbered 5, after V lost 3 bases and J lost 9 bases. Looked up from germline, CDR1 is MNHEY and CDR2 is SMNVEV (reference sequence). This CDR3 comprises 13 residues. This CDR3 is CASSLQGGLPQHF. The CDR3 DNA reads TGTGCCAGCAGTTTGCAAGGGGGCCTGCCCCAGCATTTT.

V is TRBV9 and J is TRBJ2-3; a weak D match, TRBD1 (5 bases). The CDR3 runs 16 residues. Trimming stripped 1 base from V and 4 bases from J, with 16 bases between. The germline V gene encodes CDR1 SGDLS and CDR2 YYNGEE. The CDR3 reads CASSVTTASAADTQYF. CDR3 nucleotides: TGTGCCAGCAGCGTAACGACAGCCTCGGCGGCAGATACGCAGTATTTT.

This rearrangement joins TRBV28 to TRBJ1-1, with D perhaps matching TRBD1 (5 bases). The CDR3 is 10 residues long. Germline loops: CDR1 MDHEN, CDR2 SYDVKM. CDR3 nucleotide sequence: TGTGCGGGGGAGGACACTGAAGCTTTCTTT. Its protein product is CAGEDTEAFF.

This clone is a singleton in its sample. The chain joins TRBV3-1 (or the pseudogene TRBV3-2) to TRBJ2-4; 8 nucleotides match TRBD2. The length of the CDR3 is 19 residues. V shed 2 bases, J shed 0 bases, and the junction held 12 bases outside the gene matches. Germline CDR1 and CDR2: LGHDT and YNNKEL (reference sequence). The CDR3 region is CASSQWREAEELAKNIQYF. The DNA of the CDR3 is TGTGCCAGCAGCCAATGGCGGGAGGCCGAAGAACTAGCCAAAAACATTCAGTACTTC.

The CDR3 coding sequence is TGTGCCACCTCCCAGGAGACCCAGTACTTC. Its protein product is CATSQETQYF. This chain connects TRBV7-9 to TRBJ2-5; no clear D. The CDR3 loop spans 10 amino acids. In germline, CDR1 is SEHNR, CDR2 FQNEAQ (reference sequence). The V end lost 10 bases, the J end lost 5 bases, and 8 bases lay between the germline ends.

This chain connects TRBV28 to TRBJ2-5; D is perhaps TRBD1 (6 bases). CDR3 length equals 11 residues. The germline V and J ends were trimmed by 9 bases and 3 bases, with 8 bases remaining between them. CDR1 and CDR2 from the germline V gene are MDHEN and SYDVKM. The CDR3 nucleotides are TGTGCCAGTCGACAGGAAGAGACCCAGTACTTC. Its translation: CASRQEETQYF.

The chain is built from TRBV2 and TRBJ2-7, with 7 bases that match TRBD1. V lost 8 bases and J lost 6; bases outside the gene matches: 4. The CDR3 runs 11 residues. CDR1 is SNHLY, CDR2 FYNNEI, per germline. The CDR3 DNA is TGTGCCAGCGGGACAGTATTCGAGCAGTACTTC. It encodes CASGTVFEQYF.

The genes are TRBV5-1 and TRBJ2-5, with TRBD2 matching over 9 bases. The V segment lost 4 bases and the J segment 5 bases; nucleotides outside the gene matches: 6. This CDR3 is built from 14 residues. CDR1 and CDR2 from the germline V gene are SGHRS and YFSETQ. CDR3 amino acids: CASSPSGIGETQYF. The CDR3, as DNA: TGCGCCAGCAGCCCTAGCGGGATAGGGGAGACCCAGTACTTC.

This sequence joins TRBV6-1 and TRBJ1-6, with D maybe TRBD1 (5 bases). Deletions cut 2 bases from V and 11 bases from J, with 10 bases between. The germline gives CDR1 MNHNS, CDR2 SASEGT. CDR3 length: 13 residues. The CDR3 DNA sequence: TGTGCCAGCAGTGAACCCGGACAAACACCCCTCCACTTT. Encoded protein: CASSEPGQTPLHF.

This clone was found a few times. V is TRBV6-1 and J is TRBJ2-2; 7 bases match TRBD2. CDR1 is MNHNS and CDR2 is SASEGT in the germline V gene. The CDR3 sequence is 16 residues long. Trimming took 2 bases from V and 4 from J; bases not matched to a gene: 7. The CDR3 is CASSESAGLVTGELFF. The CDR3 coding sequence is TGTGCCAGCAGTGAATCAGCGGGGTTAGTCACCGGGGAGCTGTTTTTT.